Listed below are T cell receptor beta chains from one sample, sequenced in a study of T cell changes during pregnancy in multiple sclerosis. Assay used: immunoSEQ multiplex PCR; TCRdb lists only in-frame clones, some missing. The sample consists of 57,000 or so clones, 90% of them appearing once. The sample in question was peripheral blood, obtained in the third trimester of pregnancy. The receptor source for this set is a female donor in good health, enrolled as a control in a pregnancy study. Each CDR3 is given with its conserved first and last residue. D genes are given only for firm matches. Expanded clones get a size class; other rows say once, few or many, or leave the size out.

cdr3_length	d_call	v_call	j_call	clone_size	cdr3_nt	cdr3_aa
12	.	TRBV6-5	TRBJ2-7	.	TGTGCCAGCAGCTTAGGGGGCTACGAGCAGTACTTC	CASSLGGYEQYF
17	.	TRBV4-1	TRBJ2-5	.	TGCGCCAGCAGCCAAGAAACCAGGGGGGCCAACCAAGAGACCCAGTACTTC	CASSQETRGANQETQYF
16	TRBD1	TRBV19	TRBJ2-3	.	TGTGCCAGTAGTATAGGGACAGGGGGCGGCACAGATACGCAGTATTTT	CASSIGTGGGTDTQYF
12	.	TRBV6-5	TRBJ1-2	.	TGTGCCAGCAGCCCAGGCCCCTATGGCTACACCTTC	CASSPGPYGYTF
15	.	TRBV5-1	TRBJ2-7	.	TGCGCCAGCAGCCCGGCCACGGGACAAGCCTACGAGCAGTACTTC	CASSPATGQAYEQYF
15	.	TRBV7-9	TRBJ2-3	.	TGTGCCAGCAGCTCTCCAGCGGTGGGCACAGATACGCAGTATTTT	CASSSPAVGTDTQYF
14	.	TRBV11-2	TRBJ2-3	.	TGTGCCAGCAGCCTGACTCTGGCCCAAGATACGCAGTATTTT	CASSLTLAQDTQYF
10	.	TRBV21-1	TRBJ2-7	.	TGTGCCAGCAACAGGAACGAGCAGTACTTC	CASNRNEQYF
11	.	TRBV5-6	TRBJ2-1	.	TGTGCCAGCAGCTCATACAATGAGCAGTTCTTC	CASSSYNEQFF
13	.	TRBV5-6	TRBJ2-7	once	TGTGCCAGCAGCGGAGGAGTCTCCTACGAGCAGTACTTC	CASSGGVSYEQYF
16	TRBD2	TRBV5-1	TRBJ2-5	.	TGCGCCAGCAGCTGGACGGGACTAGCGGAGCCAGGGGCCCAGTACTTC	CASSWTGLAEPGAQYF
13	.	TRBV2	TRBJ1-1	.	TGTGCCAGCAGTGTGGGACAGAACACTGAAGCTTTCTTT	CASSVGQNTEAFF
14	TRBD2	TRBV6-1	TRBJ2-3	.	TGTGCCAGCAGTGAACTAGCGGGAGCAGATACGCAGTATTTT	CASSELAGADTQYF
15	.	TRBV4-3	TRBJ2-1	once	TGCGCCAGCAGCCAACTGGGCGCCCCAGACGATGAGCAGTTCTTC	CASSQLGAPDDEQFF
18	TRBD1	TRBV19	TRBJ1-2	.	TGTGCCAGTAGTCTAAAGTCCCGGGACAGGGCTCAGGACTATGGCTACACCTTC	CASSLKSRDRAQDYGYTF
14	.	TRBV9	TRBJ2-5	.	TGTGCCAGCAGCGTAATGAGTTACCAAGAGACCCAGTACTTC	CASSVMSYQETQYF
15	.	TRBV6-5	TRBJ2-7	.	TGTGCCAGCAGTCAGACCGGGACAAAGAAGTACGAGCAGTACTTC	CASSQTGTKKYEQYF
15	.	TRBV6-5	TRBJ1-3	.	TGTGCCAGCAGTTACCTCCCGGGGGATCGAAACACCATATATTTT	CASSYLPGDRNTIYF
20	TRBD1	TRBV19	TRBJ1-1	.	TGTGCCAGTAGTATATTAGGCAGAGGCAGGGCAGGGGGAAGGGGCACTGAAGCTTTCTTT	CASSILGRGRAGGRGTEAFF
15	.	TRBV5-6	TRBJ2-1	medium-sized	TGTGCCAGCAGCTCCAGAATCAGGGGTGACAATGAGCAGTTCTTC	CASSSRIRGDNEQFF